The table lists the clone carrying this T cell receptor beta chain with a few counts. As yet, its antigen is unknown. TCRdb re-called the RT-PCR reads with MiXCR, one entry per CDR3 protein. Here the sample spans 170,000 or so distinct CDR3 sequences, roughly a tenth being singletons. This record comes from a study of response to subunit inactivated influenza vaccine. General observations from the study: With each seasonal influenza vaccination, the authors suggested, few new T cells are recruited.

CDR1 and CDR2 from the germline V gene are SQVTM and ANQGSEA. The CDR3 contains 18 residues. The ends were cut back, 3 bases at V and 2 bases at J, with 25 bases in the middle. This receptor was identified in a man between 50 and 75 years old who received an inactivated influenza vaccine. The rearrangement joins TRBV29-1 to TRBJ2-5, with D perhaps matching TRBD1 or TRBD2 (5 bases each). Source: CD8+ T cells sorted from PBMCs, taken around 25 months after vaccination. The CDR3 bases are TGCAGCGTTGACGGATTATTGGGGGTCGCGATTCGGCAAGAGACCCAGTACTTC. This encodes CSVDGLLGVAIRQETQYF.